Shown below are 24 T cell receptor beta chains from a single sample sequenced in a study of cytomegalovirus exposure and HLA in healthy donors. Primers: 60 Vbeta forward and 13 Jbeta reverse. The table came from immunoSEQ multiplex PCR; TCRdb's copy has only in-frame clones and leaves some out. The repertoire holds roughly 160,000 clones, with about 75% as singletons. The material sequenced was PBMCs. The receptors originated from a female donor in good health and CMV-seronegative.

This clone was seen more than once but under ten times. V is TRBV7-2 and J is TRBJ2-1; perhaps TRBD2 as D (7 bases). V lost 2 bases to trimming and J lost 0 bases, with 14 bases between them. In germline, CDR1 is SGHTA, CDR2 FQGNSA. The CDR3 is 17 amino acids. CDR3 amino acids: CASSLIGAGASYNEQFF. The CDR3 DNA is TGTGCCAGCAGCTTAATAGGGGCGGGGGCCTCCTACAATGAGCAGTTCTTC. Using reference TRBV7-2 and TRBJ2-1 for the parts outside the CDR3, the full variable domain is GAGVSQSPSNKVTEKGKDVELRCDPISGHTALYWYRQSLGQGLEFLIYFQGNSAPDKSGLPSDRFSAERTGGSVSTLTIQRTQQEDSAVYLCASSLIGAGASYNEQFFGPGTRLTVL.

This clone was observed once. CDR3 sequence: CASSELAGPDTQYF. The CDR3, as DNA: TGTGCCAGCAGCGAGTTAGCGGGACCAGATACGCAGTATTTT. The chain has TRBV2 and TRBJ2-3; the match to TRBD2 covers 8 bases. V was pared by 6 bases and J by 4 bases, with 6 bases of the junction left unmatched. Germline V lookup: CDR1 SNHLY, CDR2 FYNNEI. CDR3 length equals 14 residues.

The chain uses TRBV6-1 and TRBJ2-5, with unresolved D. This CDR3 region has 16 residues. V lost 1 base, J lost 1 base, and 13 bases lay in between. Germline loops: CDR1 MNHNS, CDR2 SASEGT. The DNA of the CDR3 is TGTGCCAGCAGTGAAGAATTGGCAGATTTCCAAGAGACCCAGTACTTC. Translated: CASSEELADFQETQYF.

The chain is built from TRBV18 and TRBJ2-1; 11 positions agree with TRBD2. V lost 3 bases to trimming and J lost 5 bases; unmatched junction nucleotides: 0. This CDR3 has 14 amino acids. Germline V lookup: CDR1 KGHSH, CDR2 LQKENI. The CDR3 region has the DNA TGTGCCAGCTCACCGACTAGCGGGAACAATGAGCAGTTCTTC. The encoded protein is CASSPTSGNNEQFF.

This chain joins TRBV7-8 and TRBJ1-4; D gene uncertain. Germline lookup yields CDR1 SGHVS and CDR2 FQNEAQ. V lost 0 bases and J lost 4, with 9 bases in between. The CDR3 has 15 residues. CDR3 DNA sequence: TGTGCCAGCAGCTTAGCGCGTGGCGGTAATGAAAAACTGTTTTTT. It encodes CASSLARGGNEKLFF.

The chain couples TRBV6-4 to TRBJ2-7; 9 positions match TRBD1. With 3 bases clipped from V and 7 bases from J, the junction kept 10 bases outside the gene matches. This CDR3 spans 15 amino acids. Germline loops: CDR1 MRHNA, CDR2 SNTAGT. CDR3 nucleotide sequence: TGTGCCAGCAGTGAGTCAGGGACAGGGTCGAGGGAGCAGTACTTC. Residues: CASSESGTGSREQYF.

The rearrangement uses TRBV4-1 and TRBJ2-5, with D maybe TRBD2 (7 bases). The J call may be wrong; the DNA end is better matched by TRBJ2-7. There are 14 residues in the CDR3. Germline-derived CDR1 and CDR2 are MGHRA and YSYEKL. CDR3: CASSQGLRGPEQYF. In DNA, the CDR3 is TGCGCCAGCAGCCAAGGTTTGCGGGGGCCCGAGCAGTACTTC.

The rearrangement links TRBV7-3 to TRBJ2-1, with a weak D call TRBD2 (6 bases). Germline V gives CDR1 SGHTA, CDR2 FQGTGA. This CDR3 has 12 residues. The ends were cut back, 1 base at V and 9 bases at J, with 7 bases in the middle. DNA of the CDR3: TGTGCCAGCAGCTTAATGGGAGGTGAGCAGTTCTTC. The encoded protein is CASSLMGGEQFF.

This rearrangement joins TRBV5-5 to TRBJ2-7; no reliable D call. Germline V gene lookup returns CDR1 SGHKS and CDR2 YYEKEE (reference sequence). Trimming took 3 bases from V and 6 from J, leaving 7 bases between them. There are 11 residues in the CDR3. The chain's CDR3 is CASSSVFEQYF. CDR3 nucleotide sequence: TGTGCCAGCAGCTCCGTCTTCGAGCAGTACTTC. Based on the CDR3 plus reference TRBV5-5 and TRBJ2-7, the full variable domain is DAGVTQSPTHLIKTRGQQVTLRCSPISGHKSVSWYQQVLGQGPQFIFQYYEKEERGRGNFPDRFSARQFPNYSSELNVNALLLGDSALYLCASSSVFEQYFGPGTRLTVT.

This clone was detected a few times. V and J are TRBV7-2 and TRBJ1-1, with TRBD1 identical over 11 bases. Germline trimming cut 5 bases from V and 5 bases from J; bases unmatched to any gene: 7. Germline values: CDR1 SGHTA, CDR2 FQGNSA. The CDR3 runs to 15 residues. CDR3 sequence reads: CASSPRGTGGTEAFF. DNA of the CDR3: TGTGCCAGCAGCCCCCGTGGGACAGGGGGTACTGAAGCTTTCTTT.

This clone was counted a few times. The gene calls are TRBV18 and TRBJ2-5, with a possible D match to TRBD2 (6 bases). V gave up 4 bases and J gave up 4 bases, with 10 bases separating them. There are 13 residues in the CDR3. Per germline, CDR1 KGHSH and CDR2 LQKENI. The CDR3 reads CASSQGRRETQYF. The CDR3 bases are TGTGCCAGCTCACAGGGGAGGAGAGAGACCCAGTACTTC.

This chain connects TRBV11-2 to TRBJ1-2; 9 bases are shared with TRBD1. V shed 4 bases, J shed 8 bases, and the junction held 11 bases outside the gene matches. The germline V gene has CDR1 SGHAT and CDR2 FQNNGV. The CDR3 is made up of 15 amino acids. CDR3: CASSSPGQGTKGYTF. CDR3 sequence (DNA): TGTGCCAGCAGCTCCCCGGGACAGGGAACTAAAGGCTACACCTTC.

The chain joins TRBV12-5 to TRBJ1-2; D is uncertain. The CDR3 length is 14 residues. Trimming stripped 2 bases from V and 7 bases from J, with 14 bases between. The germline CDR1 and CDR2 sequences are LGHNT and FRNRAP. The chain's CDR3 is CASGLSAVLAGYTF. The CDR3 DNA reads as TGTGCTAGTGGTTTGTCGGCGGTCCTTGCTGGCTACACCTTC.

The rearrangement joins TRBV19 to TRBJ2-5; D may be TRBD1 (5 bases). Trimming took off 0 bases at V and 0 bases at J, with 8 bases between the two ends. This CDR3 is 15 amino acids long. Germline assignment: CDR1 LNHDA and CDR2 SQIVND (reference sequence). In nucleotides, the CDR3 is TGTGCCAGTAGTATAGATCGACAGAACCAAGAGACCCAGTACTTC. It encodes CASSIDRQNQETQYF. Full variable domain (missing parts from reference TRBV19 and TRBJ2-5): DGGITQSPKYLFRKEGQNVTLSCEQNLNHDAMYWYRQDPGQGLRLIYYSQIVNDFQKGDIAEGYSVSREKKESFPLTVTSAQKNPTAFYLCASSIDRQNQETQYFGPGTRLLVL.

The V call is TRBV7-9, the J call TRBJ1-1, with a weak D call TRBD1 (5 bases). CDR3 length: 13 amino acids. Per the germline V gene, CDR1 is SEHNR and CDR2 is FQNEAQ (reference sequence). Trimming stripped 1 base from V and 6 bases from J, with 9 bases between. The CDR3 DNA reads TGTGCCAGCAGCTTAGTAGGGGCGGCTGAAGCTTTCTTT. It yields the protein CASSLVGAAEAFF.

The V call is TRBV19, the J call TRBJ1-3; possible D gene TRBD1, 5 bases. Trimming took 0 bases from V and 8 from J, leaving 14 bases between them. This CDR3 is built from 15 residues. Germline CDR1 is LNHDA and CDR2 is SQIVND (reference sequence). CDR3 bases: TGTGCCAGTAGTATAGATCTGCAGGGCTGGGACACCATATATTTT. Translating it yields CASSIDLQGWDTIYF.

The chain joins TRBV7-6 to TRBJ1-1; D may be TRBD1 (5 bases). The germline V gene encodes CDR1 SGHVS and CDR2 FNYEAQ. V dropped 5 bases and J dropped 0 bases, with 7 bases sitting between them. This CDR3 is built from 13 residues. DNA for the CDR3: TGTGCCAGCAGCCAGGACATGAACACTGAAGCTTTCTTT. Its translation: CASSQDMNTEAFF. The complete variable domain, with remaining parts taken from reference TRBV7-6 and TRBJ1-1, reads GAGVSQSPRYKVTKRGQDVALRCDPISGHVSLYWYRQALGQGPEFLTYFNYEAQQDKSGLPNDRFSAERPEGSISTLTIQRTEQRDSAMYRCASSQDMNTEAFFGQGTRLTVV.

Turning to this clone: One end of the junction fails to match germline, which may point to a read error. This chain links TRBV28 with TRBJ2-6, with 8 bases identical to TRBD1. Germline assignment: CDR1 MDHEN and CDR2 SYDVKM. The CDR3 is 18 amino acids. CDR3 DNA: TGTGCCAACAGTGGGTCAGGACAGGGATTCTCTGGGGCCAACGTCCTGACTTTC. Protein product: CANSGSGQGFSGANVLTF.

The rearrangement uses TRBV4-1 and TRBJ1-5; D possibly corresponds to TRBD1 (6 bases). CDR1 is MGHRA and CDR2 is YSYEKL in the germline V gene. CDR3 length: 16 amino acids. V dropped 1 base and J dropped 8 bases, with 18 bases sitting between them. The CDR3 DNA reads TGCGCCAGCAGCCAAGGGGGGCAAGGTGGGGCTAAGCCCCAGCATTTT. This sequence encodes CASSQGGQGGAKPQHF.

CDR3 amino acids: CASSFGDSNQPQHF. In nucleotides, the CDR3 is TGCGCCAGCAGCTTCGGGGATAGCAATCAGCCCCAGCATTTT. V and J are TRBV5-1 and TRBJ1-5; no definite D call. The CDR3 runs to 14 residues. Trimming pared 2 bases from V and 0 bases from J, leaving 6 bases between. In germline, CDR1 is SGHRS, CDR2 YFSETQ. The variable domain in full, with the rest retrieved from reference TRBV5-1 and TRBJ1-5, is KAGVTQTPRYLIKTRGQQVTLSCSPISGHRSVSWYQQTPGQGLQFLFEYFSETQRNKGNFPGRFSGRQFSNSRSEMNVSTLELGDSALYLCASSFGDSNQPQHFGDGTRLSIL.

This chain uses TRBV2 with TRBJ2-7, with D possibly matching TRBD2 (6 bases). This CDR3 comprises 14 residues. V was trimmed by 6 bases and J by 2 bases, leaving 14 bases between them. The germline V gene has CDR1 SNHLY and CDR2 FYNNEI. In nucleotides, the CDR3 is TGTGCCAGCAGCGCATCGACTAGACCCTACGAGCAGTACTTC. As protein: CASSASTRPYEQYF.

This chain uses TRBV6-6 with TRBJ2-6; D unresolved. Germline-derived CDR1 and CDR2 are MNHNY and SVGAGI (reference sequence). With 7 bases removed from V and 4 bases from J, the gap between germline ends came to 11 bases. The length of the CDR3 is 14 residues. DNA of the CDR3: TGTGCCAGCAAATCCATCCAGGGGGCCAACGTCCTGACTTTC. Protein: CASKSIQGANVLTF.

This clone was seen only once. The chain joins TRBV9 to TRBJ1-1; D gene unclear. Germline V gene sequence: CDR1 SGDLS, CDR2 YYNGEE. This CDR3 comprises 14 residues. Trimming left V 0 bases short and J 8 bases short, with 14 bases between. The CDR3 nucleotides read TGTGCCAGCAGCGTAGGAGGTAGGTTAACAGAAGCTTTCTTT. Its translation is CASSVGGRLTEAFF.

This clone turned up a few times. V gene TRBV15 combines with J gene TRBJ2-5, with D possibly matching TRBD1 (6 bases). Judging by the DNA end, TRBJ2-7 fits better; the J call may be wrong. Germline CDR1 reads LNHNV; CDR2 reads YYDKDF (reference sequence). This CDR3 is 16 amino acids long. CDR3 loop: CATSRSGTKPSYEQYF. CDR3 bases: TGTGCCACCAGCAGGTCCGGGACAAAGCCCTCCTACGAGCAGTACTTC.